The 28 T cell receptor beta chains given below trace back to one sample, sequenced in a study of metastatic and nonmetastatic thyroid tumors (dated by TCRdb to about 2020). No treatment had been received by any patient before thyroid surgery. The library was produced with PCR. Sequencing was performed on an Illumina HiSeq 4000. TCRdb reprocessed the public reads (quality trimming at Q25 with fastp, clone calling with MiXCR) and kept in-frame beta chains. For this sample the table gives about 92,000 clones, of which under 15% were detected only once. The top ten constitute 3.6% of the sample. The sequenced sample was blood. These receptors all come from a female donor with papillary thyroid cancer or a benign thyroid nodule (not recorded which). Some clones in this sample may be carry-over from other donors' samples.

As for this clone: One base away lies a much larger clone, so this may be a sequencing read error. Other DNA sequences from this sample encode an identical CDR3 as well. The gene calls are TRBV4-1 and TRBJ2-2; D remains unclear. Germline loops: CDR1 MGHRA, CDR2 YSYEKL. This CDR3 contains 11 residues. For the CDR3, the DNA is TGCGCGATCAAAGTCTCCGGGGAGCTGTTTTTT. Protein: CAIKVSGELFF.

This clone showed up many times. The genes are TRBV28 and TRBJ2-7, with 7 nucleotides matching TRBD2. The V gene end was trimmed by 7 bases and the J gene end by 3 bases; junction bases not matched to a gene: 15. The CDR3 totals 16 residues. Germline CDR1 and CDR2: MDHEN and SYDVKM. The CDR3, as DNA: TGTGCCAGCACCCCAACCCCCGGGACTACCCACTACGAGCAGTACTTC. Its translation: CASTPTPGTTHYEQYF.

This clone was recorded many times. The genes are TRBV5-1 and TRBJ2-1, with TRBD2 matching over 7 bases. Germline V gives CDR1 SGHRS, CDR2 YFSETQ. CDR3 size: 17 residues. V shed 1 base, J shed 4 bases, and the junction held 11 bases outside the gene matches. The CDR3 reads CASSLTGRLAEYNEQFF. The CDR3 nucleotides are TGCGCCAGCAGCTTGACTGGACGGCTAGCGGAATACAATGAGCAGTTCTTC.

This clone was found many times. The genes are TRBV5-1 and TRBJ2-5; possible D gene TRBD1, 6 bases. Germline loops: CDR1 SGHRS, CDR2 YFSETQ. CDR3 length: 15 amino acids. Trimming cost V 7 bases and J 4 bases, with 20 bases left between them. The CDR3 is CASFRTATSVETQYF. The DNA for the CDR3 is TGCGCCAGCTTCCGGACAGCGACTTCGGTAGAGACCCAGTACTTC.

The V gene is TRBV7-2, the J gene TRBJ1-1, with D possibly matching TRBD1 (6 bases). The germline CDR1 and CDR2 sequences are SGHTA and FQGNSA. V shed 4 bases and J shed 6 bases, with 18 bases lying between them. This CDR3 contains 15 residues. The CDR3 loop reads CASSSTSRGSPEAFF. CDR3 in DNA: TGTGCCAGCAGCTCCACCTCGAGGGGGAGTCCTGAAGCTTTCTTT. The variable domain in full, with the rest retrieved from reference TRBV7-2 and TRBJ1-1, is GAGVSQSPSNKVTEKGKDVELRCDPISGHTALYWYRQSLGQGLEFLIYFQGNSAPDKSGLPSDRFSAERTGGSVSTLTIQRTQQEDSAVYLCASSSTSRGSPEAFFGQGTRLTVV.

With regard to this clone: A read error may account for a junction end that differs from germline. The chain is built from TRBV24-1 and TRBJ1-1; D uncertain. There are 13 residues in the CDR3. Germline values: CDR1 KGHDR, CDR2 SFDVKD. CDR3 sequence: CATSGVGGTESFF. The CDR3 nucleotides read TGTGCCACCAGTGGGGTAGGTGGCACTGAATCTTTCTTT.

This clone has at least ten counts. The V gene is TRBV30, the J gene TRBJ1-3; no firm D call. V was pared by 2 bases and J by 0 bases, with 5 bases between. Germline values: CDR1 GTSNPN, CDR2 SVGIG (reference sequence). The CDR3 is 13 amino acids. The CDR3 DNA is TGTGCCTGGAGTCTGAGCTCTGGAAACACCATATATTTT. It specifies CAWSLSSGNTIYF.

Worth noting for this clone: A much larger clone sits a single nucleotide away, making a read error possible. This chain links TRBV11-2 with TRBJ2-1, with 10 bases aligning to TRBD1. The CDR3 runs 15 residues. CDR1 SGHAT and CDR2 FQNNGV come from the germline V gene. The V segment lost 5 bases and the J segment 1 base; nucleotides outside the gene matches: 2. The CDR3, as DNA: TGTGCCAGCAGCCAGGACAGGGGGTCCTACAATGAGCAGTTCTTC. Translated: CASSQDRGSYNEQFF.

This clone has at least ten counts. Other nucleotide sequences in the sample specify the same CDR3. V gene TRBV11-2 combines with J gene TRBJ2-3; 9 bases align to TRBD2. Per the germline V gene, CDR1 is SGHAT and CDR2 is FQNNGV. This CDR3 comprises 12 residues. The trim removed 4 bases at V and 11 bases at J, leaving 4 bases unmatched. CDR3 protein: CASSSSGDLQYF. The CDR3, as DNA: TGTGCCAGCAGCTCTAGCGGGGATTTGCAGTATTTT.

This clone has a count of ten or more. The junction differs from germline at one of its ends, possibly a read error. The sample carries other DNA sequences with the same CDR3. The chain joins TRBV7-7 to TRBJ2-2, with 8 positions matching TRBD1. The CDR3 has 15 amino acids. Per the germline V gene, CDR1 is SSHAT and CDR2 is FNYEAQ (reference sequence). As DNA, the CDR3 is TGTGCTAGCAGCCCCGGACAGGGATACACCGGGGAGCTGTTTTTT. This codes for CASSPGQGYTGELFF.

This clone was counted many times. The chain links TRBV29-1 to TRBJ1-1, with a possible D match to TRBD1 (6 bases). The V gene's germline CDR1 is SQVTM and CDR2 ANQGSEA. Trimming shortened V by 7 bases and J by 5 bases, and 23 bases separated the two germline ends. This CDR3 spans 15 amino acids. CDR3 residues: CSAALGGGARTEAFF. The CDR3, as DNA: TGCAGCGCCGCTTTAGGGGGAGGGGCGCGTACTGAAGCTTTCTTT.

This clone was found a few times. Possible read error: a much larger clone is one base away. Other DNA sequences in this specimen translate into the identical CDR3. The rearrangement links TRBV6-1 to TRBJ2-5; D may be TRBD2 (6 bases). The germline CDR1 and CDR2 sequences are MNHNS and SASEGT. The germline V and J ends were trimmed by 6 bases and 2 bases, with 16 bases remaining between them. This CDR3 spans 15 amino acids. CDR3 amino acids: CASSTPAGGQETQYF. Written as DNA, the CDR3 is TGTGCCAGCAGCACCCCAGCGGGTGGGCAAGAGACCCAGTACTTC.

This clone was observed a single time. The CDR3 does not close with the conserved phenylalanine or tryptophan, likely indicating a read error. V usage is TRBV30 and J usage is TRBJ2-2; unclear D gene. The germline gives CDR1 GTSNPN, CDR2 SVGIG (reference sequence). V was shortened by 2 bases and J by 9 bases, with 7 bases between the two germline ends. This CDR3 comprises 11 residues. The CDR3 coding sequence is TGTGCCTGGAGTAAATGTTGGGAGCTGTTTCTT. Translating it yields CAWSKCWELFL.

The sample holds many counts of this clone. Here the CDR3 DNA reads TGTGCCAGCAGTCGGGTGGGGGAGCAGTACTTC. The encoded protein is CASSRVGEQYF. V usage is TRBV2 and J usage is TRBJ2-7; no definite D call. V was cut by 5 bases and J by 7 bases, with 9 bases left in between. This CDR3 region has 11 residues. Germline values: CDR1 SNHLY, CDR2 FYNNEI.

This clone came up many times. This sequence joins TRBV6-1 and TRBJ1-3; D not certain. Looked up from germline, CDR1 is MNHNS and CDR2 is SASEGT. V lost 1 base to trimming and J lost 2 bases, with 9 bases between them. This CDR3 region has 15 residues. The CDR3 region is CASSEVGGTGNTIYF. In DNA form, the CDR3 reads TGTGCCAGCAGTGAAGTAGGAGGGACTGGAAACACCATATATTTT.

This clone showed up many times. The V gene is TRBV5-1, the J gene TRBJ2-6, with D perhaps TRBD1 or TRBD2 (5 bases each). Germline V CDR1 and CDR2: SGHRS, YFSETQ. This CDR3 has 14 residues. V shed 4 bases and J shed 9 bases, with 14 bases lying between them. CDR3 in amino acids: CASSLSWGSNVLTF. CDR3 sequence (DNA): TGCGCCAGCAGCCTAAGTTGGGGGAGCAACGTCCTGACTTTC. Based on the CDR3 plus reference TRBV5-1 and TRBJ2-6, the full variable domain is KAGVTQTPRYLIKTRGQQVTLSCSPISGHRSVSWYQQTPGQGLQFLFEYFSETQRNKGNFPGRFSGRQFSNSRSEMNVSTLELGDSALYLCASSLSWGSNVLTFGAGSRLTVL.

Points on this clone: At one end, the junction sequence differs from germline, possibly due to a read error. The J gene is TRBJ2-7, the V gene TRBV6-7; D remains ambiguous. TRBV6-7 is an ORF, and what it does is uncertain. The CDR3 extends over 15 amino acids. CDR3 in amino acids: CSSSYSSVWADEQYF. The CDR3 DNA is TGTTCCAGCAGTTACTCCTCAGTGTGGGCGGACGAGCAGTACTTC.

This clone was recorded at least ten times. CDR3: CATSDRAGANVLTF. CDR3 in DNA: TGTGCCACCTCGGACAGGGCTGGGGCCAACGTCCTGACTTTC. V usage is TRBV19 and J usage is TRBJ2-6; 8 bases match TRBD1. Germline CDR1 reads LNHDA; CDR2 reads SQIVND (reference sequence). The CDR3 extends over 14 amino acids. V shed 10 bases and J 2 bases; nucleotides not matched to a gene: 4. The variable domain in full, completed from reference TRBV19 and TRBJ2-6, reads DGGITQSPKYLFRKEGQNVTLSCEQNLNHDAMYWYRQDPGQGLRLIYYSQIVNDFQKGDIAEGYSVSREKKESFPLTVTSAQKNPTAFYLCATSDRAGANVLTFGAGSRLTVL.

This clone showed up many times. The chain carries TRBV25-1 and TRBJ1-1; no reliable D call. V shed 8 bases and J shed 3 bases, with 7 bases lying between them. CDR1 MGHDK and CDR2 SYGVNS come from the germline V gene. The CDR3 length is 11 residues. Here the CDR3 DNA reads TGTGCCAGCCTCAGAGACACTGAAGCTTTCTTT. Its translation is CASLRDTEAFF.

With regard to this clone: A read error may produce the germline difference seen at one junction end. The J gene is TRBJ2-7, the V gene TRBV30, with D unclear. The length of the CDR3 is 13 residues. Looked up from germline, CDR1 is GTSNPN and CDR2 is SVGIG (reference sequence). CDR3 amino acids: CSCSVRVAYEQYF. The CDR3, as DNA: TGTTCCTGTAGTGTTAGGGTAGCCTACGAGCAGTACTTC.

Details on this clone: A read error may be the cause here, since a much bigger clone is one base away. The sample has other DNA sequences that encode this CDR3 too. The CDR3 is CASSLGFGTDTQYF. The CDR3 bases are TGCGCCAGCAGCTTGGGCTTCGGAACAGATACGCAGTATTTT. The J gene is TRBJ2-3, the V gene TRBV5-1; D unresolved. Germline V gives CDR1 SGHRS, CDR2 YFSETQ. Trimming stripped 0 bases from V and 3 bases from J, with 8 bases between. CDR3 length: 14 amino acids.

This clone was seen repeatedly, ten times or more. Other nucleotide sequences in the sample specify the same CDR3. The V gene is TRBV20-1, the J gene TRBJ2-1; maybe TRBD2 (5 bases). In germline, CDR1 is DFQATT, CDR2 SNEGSKA (reference sequence). Trimming stripped 8 bases from V and 8 bases from J, with 19 bases between. The CDR3 is 13 amino acids. In nucleotides, the CDR3 is TGCAGTCCCGAGGGTGGGAAGTCGTATGAGCAGTTCTTC. Translating it yields CSPEGGKSYEQFF.

This clone showed up just once. A read error is possible here, since a much larger clone lies one base away. This chain connects TRBV11-2 to TRBJ2-3; 15 nucleotides align to TRBD2. The CDR3 sequence is 17 residues long. The germline gives CDR1 SGHAT, CDR2 FQNNGV. The CDR3 DNA reads as TGTGCCAGCAGCTTTGGGACTAGCGGGGGGTTCACAAATACGCAGTATTTT. Protein: CASSFGTSGGFTNTQYF.

The chain links TRBV15 to TRBJ1-3; D uncertain. V dropped 6 bases and J dropped 4 bases, with 7 bases sitting between them. CDR1 is LNHNV and CDR2 is YYDKDF in the germline V gene (reference sequence). The CDR3 is 12 residues long. DNA of the CDR3: TGTGCCACCAGAAGGATCGGAAACACCATATATTTT. Protein: CATRRIGNTIYF.

The gene calls are TRBV4-1 and TRBJ2-3; a weak D match, TRBD2 (7 bases). The germline V and J ends were trimmed by 4 bases and 1 base, with 12 bases remaining between them. CDR3 length: 15 amino acids. CDR1 is MGHRA and CDR2 is YSYEKL in the germline V gene. The DNA for the CDR3 is TGCGCCAGCAGCCTCAGGGGAGGGGGCACAGATACGCAGTATTTT. Its protein is CASSLRGGGTDTQYF.

The chain carries TRBV7-3 and TRBJ2-2; D not resolved. Germline V gene lookup returns CDR1 SGHTA and CDR2 FQGTGA. With 5 bases removed from V and 9 bases from J, the gap between germline ends came to 16 bases. The CDR3 contains 14 residues. CDR3 sequence (DNA): TGTGCCAGCAGCGTCTCCTCGGATACTTGGGAGCTGTTTTTT. This sequence encodes CASSVSSDTWELFF.

Comment on this clone: This may be a read error, as it is one base from a much larger clone. The gene calls are TRBV11-2 and TRBJ2-1, with 10 bases aligning to TRBD2. This CDR3 comprises 15 residues. Looked up from germline, CDR1 is SGHAT and CDR2 is FQNNGV. Trimming removed 5 bases from V and 9 bases from J; junction bases left unmatched: 10. In DNA form, the CDR3 reads TGTGCCAGCAGCCCTACTAGCGGGGTGGCCGGTGAGCAGTTCTTC. Translated: CASSPTSGVAGEQFF.

Ten or more counts support this clone. This chain connects TRBV20-1 to TRBJ1-1; D gene ambiguous. V shed 6 bases and J shed 3 bases, with 14 bases lying between them. The CDR3 runs to 13 residues. Germline V CDR1 and CDR2: DFQATT, SNEGSKA (reference sequence). The DNA of the CDR3 is TGCAGTGCGACGGGGTTTAGGGACACTGAAGCTTTCTTT. It is translated as CSATGFRDTEAFF.